This TCR beta chain was captured in a study of blood T cell repertoires in COVID-19. Whole-study context: T cells, B-cell-depleted T cells, or PBMCs provided the cDNA or gDNA that served as material.

V was pared by 1 base and J by 1 base, with 4 bases of the junction left unmatched. The germline V gene encodes CDR1 SGHNT and CDR2 YENEEA. The CDR3 sequence is 16 residues long. Original data processing: By means of reference gene primer amplification, nucleated cell counts were estimated. TCRdb's table, derived via immunoSEQ multiplex PCR, lists solely in-frame clones and lacks some. V and J calls and clone size are given by that table; D and trimming were obtained from the DNA. The table records some 99,000 clones, around 82% of them present only once. The chain is built from TRBV11-3 and TRBJ2-5; TRBD2 matches at 9 bases. The sample comprised peripheral blood. The sequence was collected from a woman in her forties or fifties with acute or convalescent COVID-19. The CDR3 DNA reads as TGTGCCAGCAGCTTAGGGAGCGGGGGGCCCCAAGAGACCCAGTACTTC. Its translation is CASSLGSGGPQETQYF. The full variable domain, rest sourced from reference TRBV11-3 and TRBJ2-5, is EAGVVQSPRYKIIEKKQPVAFWCNPISGHNTLYWYLQNLGQGPELLIRYENEEAVDDSQLPKDRFSAERLKGVDSTLKIQPAELGDSAVYLCASSLGSGGPQETQYFGPGTRLLVL.